These T cell receptor beta chains were read from a single sample in a study of neurological immune-mediated disorders. TCRdb ran MiXCR on the 5' RACE reads and lists one entry per CDR3 protein. Found here are 16,000 or so distinct CDR3 sequences, roughly 9% of them singletons; the top ten hold roughly two fifths. Sequenced: CD8+ T cells from blood. The source of these receptors is a man between 45 and 60 years old in good health. Both conserved end residues are part of each CDR3. The D gene is left open where the match is weak. Size tells how often a clone was seen (once, few, many) or the class of an expanded clone, and some rows leave it out.

d_call: -
v_call: TRBV4-1
clone_size: many
j_call: TRBJ2-3
cdr3_aa: CASSQEPEGTDTQYF
cdr3_nt: TGCGCCAGCAGCCAAGAACCCGAGGGCACAGATACGCAGTATTTT

d_call: TRBD1
v_call: TRBV11-3
clone_size: many
j_call: TRBJ2-7
cdr3_aa: CASSQTGGGEQYF
cdr3_nt: TGTGCCAGCAGCCAAACAGGGGGCGGGGAGCAGTACTTC

d_call: -
v_call: TRBV20-1
clone_size: many
j_call: TRBJ2-1
cdr3_aa: CSASPSAPYNEQFF
cdr3_nt: TGCAGTGCTAGTCCTAGCGCCCCCTACAATGAGCAGTTCTTC

d_call: TRBD2
v_call: TRBV19
clone_size: many
j_call: TRBJ2-7
cdr3_aa: CASTPGTSGSYEQYF
cdr3_nt: TGTGCCAGTACCCCCGGGACTAGCGGTTCCTACGAGCAGTACTTC

d_call: TRBD1
v_call: TRBV20-1
clone_size: many
j_call: TRBJ1-2
cdr3_aa: CSADATGVFGYTF
cdr3_nt: TGCAGTGCTGACGCGACAGGGGTTTTCGGCTACACCTTC

d_call: -
v_call: TRBV5-1
clone_size: many
j_call: TRBJ2-7
cdr3_aa: CASSLVLGHEQYF
cdr3_nt: TGCGCCAGCAGCTTGGTTTTAGGCCACGAGCAGTACTTC

d_call: -
v_call: TRBV4-1
clone_size: many
j_call: TRBJ2-1
cdr3_aa: CASSHKFVGDNEQFF
cdr3_nt: TGCGCCAGCAGCCACAAGTTTGTCGGCGATAATGAGCAGTTCTTC

d_call: -
v_call: TRBV29-1
clone_size: many
j_call: TRBJ2-7
cdr3_aa: CSVEAGPYEQYF
cdr3_nt: TGCAGCGTTGAGGCGGGCCCCTACGAGCAGTACTTC

d_call: TRBD2
v_call: TRBV20-1
clone_size: many
j_call: TRBJ2-7
cdr3_aa: CSATTSGRFSYEQYF
cdr3_nt: TGCAGTGCAACCACTAGCGGGAGGTTCTCCTACGAGCAGTACTTC

d_call: -
v_call: TRBV2
clone_size: many
j_call: TRBJ2-7
cdr3_aa: CASRRGDSPFYEQYF
cdr3_nt: TGTGCCAGCAGGAGGGGGGACAGTCCATTCTACGAGCAGTACTTC

d_call: -
v_call: TRBV5-1
clone_size: -
j_call: TRBJ1-1
cdr3_aa: CASSPDSRRNTEAFF
cdr3_nt: TGCGCCAGCAGCCCGGACAGCCGGAGGAACACTGAAGCTTTCTTT

d_call: TRBD1
v_call: TRBV6-5
clone_size: many
j_call: TRBJ1-5
cdr3_aa: CASSQGQGTYSNQPQHF
cdr3_nt: TGTGCCAGCAGCCAAGGACAGGGCACTTATAGCAATCAGCCCCAGCATTTT

d_call: -
v_call: TRBV29-1
clone_size: many
j_call: TRBJ2-5
cdr3_aa: CSVEGALTEETQYF
cdr3_nt: TGCAGCGTTGAAGGCGCGTTGACGGAAGAGACCCAGTACTTC

d_call: -
v_call: TRBV7-2
clone_size: many
j_call: TRBJ1-2
cdr3_aa: CASSLDLMTENYGYTF
cdr3_nt: TGTGCCAGCAGCTTAGACCTCATGACGGAGAACTATGGCTACACCTTC

d_call: -
v_call: TRBV6-1
clone_size: many
j_call: TRBJ2-2
cdr3_aa: CASGTWDTGELFF
cdr3_nt: TGTGCCAGCGGTACGTGGGACACCGGGGAGCTGTTTTTT

d_call: TRBD1
v_call: TRBV6-5
clone_size: -
j_call: TRBJ2-7
cdr3_aa: CASSYTDRAPYEQYF
cdr3_nt: TGTGCCAGCAGTTACACGGACAGGGCCCCGTACGAGCAGTACTTC

d_call: -
v_call: TRBV4-1
clone_size: many
j_call: TRBJ2-5
cdr3_aa: CASSQGLPGPQETQYF
cdr3_nt: TGCGCCAGCAGCCAGGGCTTGCCGGGTCCTCAAGAGACCCAGTACTTC

d_call: TRBD1
v_call: TRBV20-1
clone_size: -
j_call: TRBJ2-2
cdr3_aa: CSAKRTGKVGELFF
cdr3_nt: TGCAGTGCTAAAAGGACAGGGAAGGTCGGGGAGCTGTTTTTT

d_call: -
v_call: TRBV6-1
clone_size: many
j_call: TRBJ2-1
cdr3_aa: CASSQRLRIDEQFF
cdr3_nt: TGTGCCAGCTCCCAGAGGCTTAGGATCGATGAGCAGTTCTTC

d_call: TRBD2
v_call: TRBV27
clone_size: many
j_call: TRBJ2-1
cdr3_aa: CASSYLAGNNEQFF
cdr3_nt: TGTGCCAGCAGTTATTTAGCGGGAAACAATGAGCAGTTCTTC

d_call: TRBD2
v_call: TRBV6-2/TRBV6-3
clone_size: many
j_call: TRBJ2-2
cdr3_aa: CASSLGLAGLAGELFF
cdr3_nt: TGTGCCAGCAGTTTAGGACTAGCGGGCCTTGCCGGGGAGCTGTTTTTT

d_call: TRBD1
v_call: TRBV20-1
clone_size: -
j_call: TRBJ2-7
cdr3_aa: CGGRDRVYEQYF
cdr3_nt: TGCGGAGGCCGGGACAGGGTCTACGAGCAGTACTTC

d_call: -
v_call: TRBV7-9
clone_size: many
j_call: TRBJ2-2
cdr3_aa: CASSFKAVGELFF
cdr3_nt: TGTGCCAGCAGCTTTAAAGCGGTCGGGGAGCTGTTTTTT

d_call: TRBD1
v_call: TRBV6-6
clone_size: many
j_call: TRBJ2-7
cdr3_aa: CANQEGQGPYEQYF
cdr3_nt: TGTGCCAACCAGGAGGGACAGGGGCCCTACGAGCAGTACTTC

d_call: -
v_call: TRBV19
clone_size: many
j_call: TRBJ1-5
cdr3_aa: CASSRRGGNQPQHF
cdr3_nt: TGTGCCAGTAGTAGGAGAGGCGGCAATCAGCCCCAGCATTTT

d_call: -
v_call: TRBV6-1
clone_size: many
j_call: TRBJ2-6
cdr3_aa: CASSDNSGANVLTF
cdr3_nt: TGTGCCAGCAGTGACAACTCTGGGGCCAACGTCCTGACTTTC

d_call: -
v_call: TRBV27
clone_size: many
j_call: TRBJ2-6
cdr3_aa: CASSPFSGANVLTF
cdr3_nt: TGTGCCAGCAGCCCCTTCTCTGGGGCCAACGTCCTGACTTTC

d_call: TRBD1
v_call: TRBV10-3
clone_size: many
j_call: TRBJ2-2
cdr3_aa: CAIRKQGDTGELFF
cdr3_nt: TGTGCCATCAGGAAACAGGGGGACACCGGGGAGCTGTTTTTT

d_call: TRBD2
v_call: TRBV5-1
clone_size: many
j_call: TRBJ2-3
cdr3_aa: CASRLAGTLASTDTQYF
cdr3_nt: TGCGCCAGCAGACTAGCGGGAACACTTGCAAGCACAGATACGCAGTATTTT

d_call: -
v_call: TRBV29-1
clone_size: many
j_call: TRBJ2-3
cdr3_aa: CSVEIHGRDRATDTQYF
cdr3_nt: TGCAGCGTTGAAATTCACGGACGGGATAGGGCCACAGATACGCAGTATTTT

d_call: -
v_call: TRBV6-2/TRBV6-3
clone_size: many
j_call: TRBJ2-1
cdr3_aa: CATLGTALVDEQFF
cdr3_nt: TGTGCCACACTGGGCACGGCACTAGTGGATGAGCAGTTCTTC

d_call: TRBD2
v_call: TRBV4-3
clone_size: many
j_call: TRBJ2-7
cdr3_aa: CASSSGLAGEGFYEQYF
cdr3_nt: TGCGCCAGCAGCTCGGGACTAGCGGGAGAGGGATTTTACGAGCAGTACTTC

d_call: -
v_call: TRBV6-4
clone_size: -
j_call: TRBJ2-3
cdr3_aa: CASSQTSGGTDTQYF
cdr3_nt: TGTGCCAGCAGTCAGACTAGTGGTGGAACAGATACGCAGTATTTT

d_call: -
v_call: TRBV11-2
clone_size: many
j_call: TRBJ2-1
cdr3_aa: CASSDGGGVQFF
cdr3_nt: TGTGCCAGCAGCGATGGGGGTGGCGTGCAGTTCTTC

d_call: -
v_call: TRBV14
clone_size: many
j_call: TRBJ2-7
cdr3_aa: CASSQGSRILSYEQYF
cdr3_nt: TGTGCCAGCAGCCAAGGAAGTAGGATCTTATCCTACGAGCAGTACTTC

d_call: -
v_call: TRBV3-2
clone_size: many
j_call: TRBJ2-5
cdr3_aa: CASSTDNQETQYF
cdr3_nt: TGTGCCAGCAGCACGGACAACCAAGAGACCCAGTACTTC

d_call: TRBD2
v_call: TRBV19
clone_size: many
j_call: TRBJ2-1
cdr3_aa: CASRTSGNNEQFF
cdr3_nt: TGTGCCAGTAGGACTAGCGGGAATAATGAGCAGTTCTTC

d_call: -
v_call: TRBV4-1
clone_size: medium-sized
j_call: TRBJ2-2
cdr3_aa: CASSQERYTGELFF
cdr3_nt: TGCGCCAGCAGCCAGGAACGCTACACCGGGGAGCTGTTTTTT

d_call: TRBD2
v_call: TRBV4-3
clone_size: few
j_call: TRBJ2-1
cdr3_aa: CASSQGLAGGYNEQFF
cdr3_nt: TGCGCCAGCAGCCAAGGACTAGCGGGAGGGTACAATGAGCAGTTCTTC

d_call: -
v_call: TRBV20-1
clone_size: many
j_call: TRBJ2-1
cdr3_aa: CSARLAEVYNEQFF
cdr3_nt: TGCAGTGCTAGACTAGCAGAGGTCTACAATGAGCAGTTCTTC

d_call: TRBD1
v_call: TRBV12-3/TRBV12-4
clone_size: many
j_call: TRBJ1-1
cdr3_aa: CASSLVPGQGARVNTEAFF
cdr3_nt: TGTGCCAGCAGTTTAGTACCGGGACAGGGGGCTCGGGTGAACACTGAAGCTTTCTTT

d_call: -
v_call: TRBV25-1
clone_size: medium-sized
j_call: TRBJ1-4
cdr3_aa: CASSTPGTNEKLFF
cdr3_nt: TGTGCCAGTAGTACCCCGGGCACTAATGAAAAACTGTTTTTT

d_call: -
v_call: TRBV15
clone_size: -
j_call: TRBJ1-1
cdr3_aa: CATTWTGNTEAFF
cdr3_nt: TGTGCCACTACTTGGACGGGGAACACTGAAGCTTTCTTT

d_call: -
v_call: TRBV27
clone_size: many
j_call: TRBJ2-1
cdr3_aa: CASSLSGYEQFF
cdr3_nt: TGTGCCAGCAGTTTATCGGGCTATGAGCAGTTCTTC

d_call: -
v_call: TRBV20-1
clone_size: many
j_call: TRBJ2-1
cdr3_aa: CSAEADYLSSYNEQFF
cdr3_nt: TGCAGTGCCGAAGCGGACTACTTAAGCTCCTACAATGAGCAGTTCTTC

d_call: TRBD2
v_call: TRBV12-3/TRBV12-4
clone_size: -
j_call: TRBJ2-5
cdr3_aa: CASSLLAGGETQYF
cdr3_nt: TGTGCCAGCAGTTTATTGGCGGGGGGAGAGACCCAGTACTTC

d_call: -
v_call: TRBV7-2
clone_size: many
j_call: TRBJ2-1
cdr3_aa: CASSLEENRQWNNEQFF
cdr3_nt: TGTGCCAGCAGCTTAGAGGAGAACAGACAGTGGAACAATGAGCAGTTCTTC

d_call: TRBD2
v_call: TRBV5-1
clone_size: many
j_call: TRBJ2-2
cdr3_aa: CASSFSLAGVSADTGELFF
cdr3_nt: TGCGCCAGCAGCTTCTCCCTAGCGGGAGTGTCGGCCGACACCGGGGAGCTGTTTTTT

d_call: -
v_call: TRBV24-1
clone_size: many
j_call: TRBJ2-5
cdr3_aa: CATSDFGAPIGGQGETQYF
cdr3_nt: TGTGCCACCAGTGATTTTGGTGCCCCGATCGGGGGGCAGGGAGAGACCCAGTACTTC

d_call: -
v_call: TRBV5-1
clone_size: many
j_call: TRBJ2-7
cdr3_aa: CASSLDAMSYEQYF
cdr3_nt: TGCGCCAGCAGCTTGGATGCTATGTCCTACGAGCAGTACTTC

d_call: -
v_call: TRBV19
clone_size: many
j_call: TRBJ1-5
cdr3_aa: CASSIKGGSNQPQHF
cdr3_nt: TGTGCCAGTAGTATCAAGGGTGGGAGCAATCAGCCCCAGCATTTT

d_call: TRBD2
v_call: TRBV7-8
clone_size: many
j_call: TRBJ2-6
cdr3_aa: CASRRGLAGGSSGANVLTF
cdr3_nt: TGTGCCTCCCGCCGAGGGCTAGCGGGAGGGAGCTCTGGGGCCAACGTCCTGACTTTC

d_call: TRBD2
v_call: TRBV7-9
clone_size: many
j_call: TRBJ2-1
cdr3_aa: CASSRRAGGDEQFF
cdr3_nt: TGTGCCAGCAGCCGTCGGGCGGGAGGGGATGAGCAGTTCTTC

d_call: TRBD1
v_call: TRBV7-9
clone_size: many
j_call: TRBJ2-7
cdr3_aa: CASSPSTGRYEQYF
cdr3_nt: TGTGCCAGCAGCCCCTCGACAGGGAGATACGAGCAGTACTTC

d_call: -
v_call: TRBV28
clone_size: many
j_call: TRBJ2-7
cdr3_aa: CASRGSASYEQYF
cdr3_nt: TGTGCCAGCAGAGGGAGTGCGTCCTACGAGCAGTACTTC

d_call: TRBD1
v_call: TRBV20-1
clone_size: -
j_call: TRBJ1-1
cdr3_aa: CSAQGTGGANTEAFF
cdr3_nt: TGCAGTGCTCAAGGGACAGGGGGCGCGAACACTGAAGCTTTCTTT

d_call: -
v_call: TRBV29-1
clone_size: -
j_call: TRBJ2-1
cdr3_aa: CSVREDNEQFF
cdr3_nt: TGCAGCGTTAGGGAGGACAATGAGCAGTTCTTC

d_call: -
v_call: TRBV4-3
clone_size: many
j_call: TRBJ2-1
cdr3_aa: CASSQDITAYNEQFF
cdr3_nt: TGCGCCAGCAGCCAAGATATCACCGCTTACAATGAGCAGTTCTTC

d_call: -
v_call: TRBV7-9
clone_size: many
j_call: TRBJ1-1
cdr3_aa: CASSPRGPVGTEAFF
cdr3_nt: TGTGCCAGCAGCCCGCGGGGGCCCGTGGGCACTGAAGCTTTCTTT

d_call: -
v_call: TRBV4-1
clone_size: few
j_call: TRBJ2-7
cdr3_aa: CASSPPGLPYEQYF
cdr3_nt: TGCGCCAGCAGCCCGCCGGGACTCCCCTACGAGCAGTACTTC